This record covers a single T cell receptor beta chain. Its antigen remains unidentified. The method was immunoSEQ multiplex PCR; TCRdb's version includes in-frame clones alone and lacks a portion of them. The sample holds about 240,000 clones, roughly 80% seen once. This specimen comes from a study of Tregs in tolerant kidney transplant recipients. Study results and limitations: Validation in larger populations is needed because few patients were studied.

CDR3 length equals 15 residues. The V and J ends lost 3 bases and 4 bases, in that order; junction bases with no gene match: 6. The germline V gene encodes CDR1 SEHNR and CDR2 FQNEAQ (reference sequence). Source material: CD4+ T cells from blood. The source of this sequence is a human donor in good health. The chain joins TRBV7-9 to TRBJ2-3; TRBD2 matches 8 bases. CDR3 in amino acids: CASSLFSGAADTQYF. The CDR3 DNA follows: TGTGCCAGCAGCTTGTTTAGCGGGGCGGCAGATACGCAGTATTTT. The full variable domain, with the rest looked up from reference TRBV7-9 and TRBJ2-3, is DTGVSQNPRHKITKRGQNVTFRCDPISEHNRLYWYRQTLGQGPEFLTYFQNEAQLEKSRLLSDRFSAERPKGSFSTLEIQRTEQGDSAMYLCASSLFSGAADTQYFGPGTRLTVL.